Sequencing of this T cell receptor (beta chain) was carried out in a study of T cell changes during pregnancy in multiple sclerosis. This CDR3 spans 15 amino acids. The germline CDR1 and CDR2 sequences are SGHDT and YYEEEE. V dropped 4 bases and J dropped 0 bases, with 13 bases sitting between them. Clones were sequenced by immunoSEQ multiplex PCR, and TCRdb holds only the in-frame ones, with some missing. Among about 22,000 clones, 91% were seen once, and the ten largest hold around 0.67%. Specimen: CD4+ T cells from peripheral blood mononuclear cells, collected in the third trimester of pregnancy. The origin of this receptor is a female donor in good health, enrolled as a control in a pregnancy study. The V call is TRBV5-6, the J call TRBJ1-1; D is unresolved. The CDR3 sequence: CASSHVNGLNTEAFF. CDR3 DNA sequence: TGTGCCAGCAGCCACGTTAATGGGCTGAACACTGAAGCTTTCTTT.